This entry is about one TCR beta chain. The study sequenced TCR beta in blood CD8+ and CD4+ T cells. TEMRA cells were FACS-enriched, unlike CD8+ and CD4+ T cells, which were negatively isolated. This sample was included in a study of CD8 T cells in Susac syndrome. An input of about 0.5 to 1 ug of RNA was subjected to reverse transcription using random hexamers. Each CDR3 protein is one row after TCRdb ran MiXCR on the immunoSEQ multiplex PCR reads. The sample lists 150,000 to 200,000 distinct CDR3 sequences, 90% to 95% occurring once. The clonotype originates from a human donor in good health. Sequenced: CD4+ T cells from PBMCs.

The DNA for the CDR3 is TGCAGTGCTAGAGGGGTAGGCACAGATACGCAGTATTTT. It specifies CSARGVGTDTQYF. This sequence joins TRBV20-1 and TRBJ2-3, with D unresolved. Germline V lookup: CDR1 DFQATT, CDR2 SNEGSKA (reference sequence). The CDR3 loop spans 13 amino acids. The ends were cut back, 1 base at V and 1 base at J, with 6 bases in the middle.